This entry lists 21 T cell receptor beta chains sequenced from one sample in a study of identical twins. TCRdb passed the 5' RACE reads through MiXCR, listing each CDR3 protein once. Of 700,000 or so distinct CDR3 sequences detected, over 8.5% appear once; the ten largest clones hold roughly 0.9%. These same records also appear under a second study, on yellow fever vaccine responses in identical twins.

The sample comprised PBMCs. The receptors come from a woman aged 18-29 years in good health.

The chain combines TRBV25-1 with TRBJ1-3; D possibly corresponds to TRBD1 (6 bases). Germline loops: CDR1 MGHDK, CDR2 SYGVNS. Trimming left V 4 bases short and J 4 bases short, with 20 bases between. There are 17 residues in the CDR3. The CDR3 loop is CASSVVSGTGNGNTIYF. The CDR3 coding sequence is TGTGCCAGCAGTGTCGTTTCCGGAACAGGGAACGGAAACACCATATATTTT.

This clonotype was detected many times. DNA of the CDR3: TGCGCCAGCAGCCAAGATAGAATGGGGGGGGGGACTGAGCAGTTCTTC. Its translation: CASSQDRMGGGTEQFF. J is TRBJ2-1 and V is TRBV4-1, with 7 bases aligning to TRBD2. The V and J ends lost 0 bases and 9 bases, in that order; junction bases with no gene match: 11. There are 16 residues in the CDR3. Germline assignment: CDR1 MGHRA and CDR2 YSYEKL.

The gene calls are TRBV7-6 and TRBJ2-3; D is unclear. The germline gives CDR1 SGHVS, CDR2 FNYEAQ. V gave up 5 bases and J gave up 1 base, with 13 bases separating them. The CDR3 covers 15 residues. CDR3 in amino acids: CASSLRPVGTDTQYF. In DNA form, the CDR3 reads TGTGCCAGCAGCCTACGGCCCGTTGGCACAGATACGCAGTATTTT.

In this sample, this clonotype turned up a few times. This rearrangement joins TRBV11-1 to TRBJ2-1, with 7 bases lining up with TRBD1. CDR1 is SGHAT, CDR2 FQDESV, per germline (reference sequence). The J segment lost 0 bases and the V segment lost 2 bases, leaving 13 bases of the junction unmatched. The CDR3 contains 19 residues. The CDR3 bases are TGTGCCAGCAGCTTACCCCTAAGAGGACAGGTAAGCTCCTACAATGAGCAGTTCTTC. Translating it yields CASSLPLRGQVSSYNEQFF.

This clonotype was found many times. This chain uses TRBV28 with TRBJ1-5, with unresolved D. The CDR3 length is 14 residues. Trimming stripped 3 bases from V and 4 bases from J, with 10 bases between. Germline CDR1 reads MDHEN; CDR2 reads SYDVKM. The CDR3 spells CASSFFQDNQPQHF. The CDR3 DNA is TGTGCCAGCAGTTTCTTTCAGGATAATCAGCCCCAGCATTTT. The variable domain in full, with the rest retrieved from reference TRBV28 and TRBJ1-5, is DVKVTQSSRYLVKRTGEKVFLECVQDMDHENMFWYRQDPGLGLRLIYFSYDVKMKEKGDIPEGYSVSREKKERFSLILESASTNQTSMYLCASSFFQDNQPQHFGDGTRLSIL.

CDR3 loop: CASSSWDRGRISGGENEQFF. The DNA for the CDR3 is TGTGCCAGCAGCTCCTGGGACAGGGGCAGAATTAGCGGGGGAGAAAATGAGCAGTTCTTC. This chain connects TRBV12-3 or TRBV12-4 to TRBJ2-1, with TRBD1 as a possible D gene (10 bases). V lost 6 bases, J lost 7 bases, and 34 bases lay in between. The CDR3 is 20 amino acids.

The CDR3 region has the DNA TGTGCCAGCAGCCACGGACCGGGACAGGCCTACGAGCAGTACTTC. It is translated as CASSHGPGQAYEQYF. The genes are TRBV4-2 and TRBJ2-7, with 8 nucleotides matching TRBD1. After removal of 3 bases from V and 2 bases from J, the junction contained 6 bases not matched to a gene. Germline CDR1 and CDR2: LGHNA and YNFKEQ. The CDR3 sequence is 15 residues long.

J is TRBJ1-6 and V is TRBV14, with unresolved D. The CDR3 totals 14 residues. Looked up from germline, CDR1 is SGHDN and CDR2 is FVKESK. V was cut by 0 bases and J by 7 bases, with 7 bases left in between. The CDR3, as DNA: TGTGCCAGCAGCCAAGAGGCCGGGAATTCACCCCTCCACTTT. Its protein product is CASSQEAGNSPLHF.

The rearrangement links TRBV6-2 or TRBV6-3 to TRBJ2-7; possible D gene TRBD2, 5 bases. The CDR3 consists of 17 residues. Trimming took 0 bases from V and 0 from J, leaving 15 bases between them. The germline CDR1 and CDR2 sequences are MNHEY and SVGEGT. CDR3 coding DNA: TGTGCCAGCAGTTACTCCTTGGAGCGGTCGGGCTCCTACGAGCAGTACTTC. Its translation is CASSYSLERSGSYEQYF.

This clonotype was observed at least ten times. The chain recombines TRBV2 with TRBJ1-5; 10 bases are shared with TRBD1. V gave up 2 bases and J gave up 11 bases; unmatched junction bases: 9. Germline CDR1 and CDR2: SNHLY and FYNNEI. CDR3 length: 15 residues. As DNA, the CDR3 is TGTGCCAGCAGTGAATTGGGACAGGGGACCGTAGCCCAGCATTTT. Residues: CASSELGQGTVAQHF.

In this sample, this clonotype turned up many times. The junction does not match germline at one end; this may be a read error. The J gene is TRBJ2-5, the V gene TRBV7-7; 7 nucleotides line up with TRBD1. The length of the CDR3 is 14 residues. From germline, CDR1 is SSHAT and CDR2 FNYEAQ (reference sequence). The CDR3 DNA sequence: TGTGCTAGCAGCTTAGGGCGGACAGGAGAGACCCAGTACTTC. It yields the protein CASSLGRTGETQYF.

The CDR3 DNA reads as TGTGCCAGCAGCCCGGGACAGGGTAGAACCTACGAGCAGTACTTC. It specifies CASSPGQGRTYEQYF. The chain uses TRBV7-9 and TRBJ2-7, with 9 bases identical to TRBD1. Germline trimming cut 5 bases from V and 2 bases from J; bases unmatched to any gene: 7. CDR3 length: 15 residues. Germline-derived CDR1 and CDR2 are SEHNR and FQNEAQ (reference sequence).

A few counts support this clonotype. The chain links TRBV7-6 to TRBJ2-7; 7 bases match TRBD1. The length of the CDR3 is 15 residues. The V segment lost 0 bases and the J segment 5 bases; nucleotides outside the gene matches: 7. The V gene's germline CDR1 is SGHVS and CDR2 FNYEAQ. CDR3 bases: TGTGCCAGCAGCTTAGCGGCAGGGGGATCGGACGAGCAGTACTTC. Protein: CASSLAAGGSDEQYF.

There are many counts of this clonotype. This sequence joins TRBV5-1 and TRBJ2-1; D remains ambiguous. The V and J ends lost 0 bases and 2 bases respectively, with 12 bases between them. The CDR3 runs to 16 residues. Per germline, CDR1 SGHRS and CDR2 YFSETQ. The CDR3 bases are TGCGCCAGCAGCTTGGGAGGTAGGGTAGCCTACAATGAGCAGTTCTTC. Its translation: CASSLGGRVAYNEQFF.

This clonotype was seen ten or more times. The V call is TRBV12-3 or TRBV12-4, the J call TRBJ2-5; D ambiguous. V was cut by 5 bases and J by 2 bases, with 12 bases left in between. The CDR3 loop spans 14 amino acids. CDR3 nucleotide sequence: TGTGCCAGCAGTCGGATTTTGACTCAAGAGACCCAGTACTTC. This codes for CASSRILTQETQYF.

Ten or more counts support this clonotype. The chain is built from TRBV29-1 and TRBJ2-1; 13 nucleotides match TRBD2. CDR3 length: 18 residues. CDR1 SQVTM and CDR2 ANQGSEA come from the germline V gene. V lost 4 bases and J lost 6; bases outside the gene matches: 15. The CDR3 reads CSVAGTFGTSGTFNEQFF. The CDR3 DNA reads as TGCAGCGTTGCGGGGACATTCGGGACTAGCGGGACGTTCAATGAGCAGTTCTTC.

The rearrangement uses TRBV14 and TRBJ2-3, with TRBD2 matching 7 bases. V lost 1 base, J lost 1 base, and 17 bases stayed unmatched. This CDR3 is 20 amino acids long. Germline CDR1 and CDR2: SGHDN and FVKESK. The DNA for the CDR3 is TGTGCCAGCAGCCAAGGCGGACTAGGCCTTGCCTTTTTCGGCACAGATACGCAGTATTTT. Its translation: CASSQGGLGLAFFGTDTQYF.

In its sample, this clonotype was seen many times. A junction boundary mismatches the germline segment, possibly from a read error. The rearrangement links TRBV12-3 or TRBV12-4 to TRBJ1-1; no clear D. The CDR3 extends over 9 amino acids. CDR3 amino acids: CASSPRYNF. CDR3 bases: TGTGCCAGCAGTCCTCGATACAACTTT.

The table lists this clonotype with a few counts. The chain joins TRBV20-1 to TRBJ2-7; 8 bases are a match to TRBD1. The CDR3 contains 13 residues. Trimming cost V 6 bases and J 0 bases; bases outside gene matches: 4. Germline CDR1 is DFQATT and CDR2 is SNEGSKA (reference sequence). The CDR3 spells CSAITGGSYEQYF. As DNA, the CDR3 is TGCAGTGCGATAACAGGGGGCTCCTACGAGCAGTACTTC.

This clonotype has only a few counts. The rearrangement links TRBV7-3 to TRBJ1-1, with D unresolved. The V gene's germline CDR1 is SGHTA and CDR2 FQGTGA. V was trimmed by 3 bases and J by 1 base, leaving 9 bases between them. The CDR3 length is 14 residues. The CDR3 nucleotides read TGTGCCAGCAGCTTGGAAGCGAGGAACACTGAAGCTTTCTTT. Translation: CASSLEARNTEAFF.

Of note for this clonotype: The junction differs from germline at one of its ends, possibly a read error. The J gene is TRBJ2-1, the V gene TRBV12-3 or TRBV12-4, with TRBD2 matching over 11 bases. This CDR3 has 19 amino acids. CDR3 coding DNA: TGTGCCCGCAGCCTCACTAGCGGGGGTACCGTAAGCCCCTACAATGAGCAGTTCTTC. This sequence encodes CARSLTSGGTVSPYNEQFF.